The 10 T cell receptor beta chains reported below all come from one sample, sequenced in a study of PD-L1 blockade in urothelial cancer. Time point given: peripheral blood 6 weeks after treatment start. Libraries were prepared by immunoSEQ multiplex PCR; TCRdb keeps only in-frame clonotypes and omits some of them. The table lists 15,000 to 20,000 clones, around 86% of them singletons. The sample consisted of PBMCs, taken around atezolizumab (anti-PD-L1) treatment. The receptors derive from a man aged 50-59 years with urothelial cancer.

The rearrangement joins TRBV29-1 to TRBJ1-2; no firm D call. The germline V gene has CDR1 SQVTM and CDR2 ANQGSEA. The CDR3 consists of 12 residues. Trimming cost V 3 bases and J 4 bases, with 9 bases left between them. The chain's CDR3 is CSVEGVGYGYTF. In DNA, the CDR3 is TGCAGCGTTGAGGGAGTGGGCTATGGCTACACCTTC. The variable domain in full, completed from reference TRBV29-1 and TRBJ1-2, reads SAVISQKPSRDICQRGTSLTIQCQVDSQVTMMFWYRQQPGQSLTLIATANQGSEATYESGFVIDKFPISRPNLTFSTLTVSNMSPEDSSIYLCSVEGVGYGYTFGSGTRLTVV.

V and J are TRBV7-3 and TRBJ2-5, with 8 bases aligning to TRBD2. V shed 1 base and J 5 bases; nucleotides not matched to a gene: 6. The CDR3 has 15 amino acids. CDR1 is SGHTA and CDR2 is FQGTGA in the germline V gene. CDR3 sequence: CASSLNVAGGETQYF. Written as DNA, the CDR3 is TGTGCCAGCAGCTTAAACGTTGCGGGAGGCGAGACCCAGTACTTC.

The chain links TRBV2 to TRBJ2-6; D is ambiguous. The CDR3 runs 15 residues. Germline loops: CDR1 SNHLY, CDR2 FYNNEI. Trimming cost V 6 bases and J 0 bases, with 9 bases left between them. DNA of the CDR3: TGTGCCAGCAGGGGCCGTCTCTCTGGGGCCAACGTCCTGACTTTC. It encodes CASRGRLSGANVLTF.

This chain links TRBV12-5 with TRBJ2-5; D gene ambiguous. The germline V gene has CDR1 LGHNT and CDR2 FRNRAP. With 6 bases removed from V and 4 bases from J, the gap between germline ends came to 6 bases. CDR3 size: 11 residues. DNA of the CDR3: TGTGCTAGTGGCACGGGAGAGACCCAGTACTTC. Its translation is CASGTGETQYF.

The chain combines TRBV30 with TRBJ2-1; TRBD2 might be the D (7 bases). The germline V gene has CDR1 GTSNPN and CDR2 SVGIG (reference sequence). This CDR3 has 15 amino acids. Trimming removed 3 bases at V and 5 bases at J, with 17 bases between. The CDR3 loop is CAWSAGVQGNNEQFF. Here the CDR3 DNA reads TGTGCCTGGAGCGCGGGAGTCCAGGGGAACAATGAGCAGTTCTTC.

This chain joins TRBV28 and TRBJ2-7, with 9 nucleotides matching TRBD1. CDR1 is MDHEN, CDR2 SYDVKM, per germline. The CDR3 extends over 12 amino acids. With 5 bases clipped from V and 11 bases from J, the junction kept 7 bases outside the gene matches. The CDR3, as DNA: TGTGCCAGCAGTCCTACAGGGGGCAGTAAGTACGTC. Its translation: CASSPTGGSKYV.

The CDR3 DNA is TGTGCCAGCAGCTTGGGGGGTCCCACCACTGAAGCTTTCTTT. It specifies CASSLGGPTTEAFF. The gene calls are TRBV7-2 and TRBJ1-1; D possibly corresponds to TRBD1 (5 bases). The length of the CDR3 is 14 residues. Germline CDR1 SGHTA, CDR2 FQGNSA. V lost 3 bases, J lost 4 bases, and 12 bases lay in between. The entire variable domain, with the rest obtained from reference TRBV7-2 and TRBJ1-1, is as follows: GAGVSQSPSNKVTEKGKDVELRCDPISGHTALYWYRQSLGQGLEFLIYFQGNSAPDKSGLPSDRFSAERTGGSVSTLTIQRTQQEDSAVYLCASSLGGPTTEAFFGQGTRLTVV.

The J gene is TRBJ1-1, the V gene TRBV10-3; D remains ambiguous. CDR3 length: 13 amino acids. The V and J ends lost 10 bases and 1 base respectively, with 13 bases between them. CDR1 is ENHRY, CDR2 SYGVKD, per germline. The DNA of the CDR3 is TGTGCCACCCTTTGGAGGGCGAACACTGAAGCTTTCTTT. Residues: CATLWRANTEAFF.

The chain is built from TRBV9 and TRBJ2-1, with 8 bases lining up with TRBD2. Germline values: CDR1 SGDLS, CDR2 YYNGEE. This CDR3 has 15 amino acids. J gave up 5 bases and V 3 bases, and 7 bases lay outside the gene matches. In DNA, the CDR3 is TGTGCCAGCAGCGCCTCGGGACTAGAGAACAATGAGCAGTTCTTC. This gives the protein CASSASGLENNEQFF.

The chain carries TRBV10-3 and TRBJ2-1, with 12 bases aligning to TRBD2. V was clipped by 6 bases and J by 7 bases; unmatched bases: 7. Germline V lookup: CDR1 ENHRY, CDR2 SYGVKD. The CDR3 has 15 amino acids. The CDR3 coding sequence is TGTGCCATCAGGCCCACTAGCGGGGGGCGTAATGAGCAGTTCTTC. This translates into CAIRPTSGGRNEQFF.